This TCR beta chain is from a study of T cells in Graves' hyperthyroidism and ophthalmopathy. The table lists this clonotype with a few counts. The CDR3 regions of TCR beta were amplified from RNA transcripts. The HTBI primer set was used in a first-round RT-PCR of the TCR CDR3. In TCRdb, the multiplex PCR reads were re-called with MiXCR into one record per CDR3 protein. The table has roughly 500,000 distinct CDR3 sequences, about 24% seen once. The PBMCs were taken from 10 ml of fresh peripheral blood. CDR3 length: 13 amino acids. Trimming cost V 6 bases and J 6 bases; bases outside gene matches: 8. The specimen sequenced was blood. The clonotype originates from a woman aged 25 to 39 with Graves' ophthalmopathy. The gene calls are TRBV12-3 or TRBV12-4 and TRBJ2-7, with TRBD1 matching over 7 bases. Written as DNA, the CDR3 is TGTGCCAGCAGAGAACTTAGGGACAGCGAGCAGTACTTC. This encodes CASRELRDSEQYF.